The next 4 T cell receptor beta chains were all read from a single sample in a study of vaccination effects on CD4 cells after COVID-19. Before any sequencing was done, the ViraFEST assay used viral peptide pools to expand antigen-specific CD4+ T cells. The culture ran for 10 days before CD4+ T cells were isolated. Vaccine recipients had no previous SARS-CoV-2 infection; their nucleocapsid antibodies were negative. Their specific antigens are unknown. Libraries were prepared by immunoSEQ multiplex PCR; TCRdb keeps only in-frame clonotypes and omits some of them. Here the sample spans 35,000 to 45,000 clones, around 81% being singletons. This material consisted of CD4+ T cells from PBMCs cultured with SARS-CoV-2 spike peptides, taken before COVID-19 vaccination. The source of these receptors is a human donor who received a COVID-19 vaccine.

The CDR3 is CACKPPGLHTEAFF. For the CDR3, the DNA is TGTGCCTGCAAACCCCCGGGACTCCACACTGAAGCTTTCTTT. The V call is TRBV30, the J call TRBJ1-1; tentative D call: TRBD1 (5 bases). The CDR3 totals 14 residues. Per the germline V gene, CDR1 is GTSNPN and CDR2 is SVGIG (reference sequence). Between the trimmed V and J ends, which lost 6 bases and 3 bases, there was a span of 17 bases.

This chain connects TRBV19 to TRBJ2-3; the D is unclear. CDR1 LNHDA and CDR2 SQIVND come from the germline V gene (reference sequence). The CDR3 length is 14 residues. V was clipped by 1 base and J by 3 bases, with 8 bases between them. CDR3 coding DNA: TGTGCCAGTAGTATAGGGACGGTAACAGATACGCAGTATTTT. Translating gives CASSIGTVTDTQYF. Complete variable domain (other parts from reference TRBV19 and TRBJ2-3): DGGITQSPKYLFRKEGQNVTLSCEQNLNHDAMYWYRQDPGQGLRLIYYSQIVNDFQKGDIAEGYSVSREKKESFPLTVTSAQKNPTAFYLCASSIGTVTDTQYFGPGTRLTVL.

This chain joins TRBV5-8 and TRBJ1-5; TRBD1 aligns across 7 bases. J lost 6 bases, V lost 2 bases, and 8 bases had no gene match. Germline CDR1 and CDR2: SGHTS and YDEGEE. This CDR3 has 15 residues. As DNA, the CDR3 is TGTGCCAGCAGCTTAGACAGGGCGTCGGGTCAGCCCCAGCATTTT. It specifies CASSLDRASGQPQHF.

The chain has TRBV2 and TRBJ2-5; 8 bases agree with TRBD2. CDR1 is SNHLY, CDR2 FYNNEI, per germline. There are 15 residues in the CDR3. Unmatched junction bases numbered 10, after V lost 8 bases and J lost 2 bases. CDR3 in DNA: TGTGCCAGCGCTCGGCGGGGGGCCAATCAAGAGACCCAGTACTTC. Its protein is CASARRGANQETQYF.